These 30 T cell receptor beta chains share one sample of origin, sequenced in a study of blood T cell repertoires in COVID-19. Clones were sequenced by immunoSEQ multiplex PCR, and TCRdb holds only the in-frame ones, with some missing. There are over 350,000 clones in the sample; 80% to 90% occur only once, and almost 1.5% lies in the top ten. Sample: peripheral blood. These receptor sequences come from a woman between 25 and 40 years old with active or convalescent COVID-19.

The chain joins TRBV6-5 to TRBJ1-2, with 10 bases lining up with TRBD1. Germline CDR1 reads MNHEY; CDR2 reads SVGAGI. V was pared by 0 bases and J by 7 bases, with 5 bases of the junction left unmatched. The length of the CDR3 is 15 residues. CDR3 amino acids: CASSYSRGQGTGYTF. CDR3 nucleotides: TGTGCCAGCAGTTACTCGAGGGGACAGGGGACTGGCTACACCTTC.

V gene TRBV30 combines with J gene TRBJ2-1; 8 nucleotides agree with TRBD2. V lost 2 bases, J lost 10 bases, and 10 bases stayed unmatched. CDR3 size: 14 residues. Germline V gene lookup returns CDR1 GTSNPN and CDR2 SVGIG (reference sequence). CDR3 residues: CAWSPGLEGEEQFF. DNA for the CDR3: TGTGCCTGGAGTCCGGGACTAGAGGGGGAAGAGCAGTTCTTC.

The CDR3 nucleotides are TGCGCCACCCTAACCCCGCAGGGAAACTTTTACGAGCAGTACTTC. Protein product: CATLTPQGNFYEQYF. The chain recombines TRBV10-2 with TRBJ2-7; perhaps TRBD1 as D (5 bases). With 10 bases removed from V and 4 bases from J, the gap between germline ends came to 23 bases. Germline V gives CDR1 WSHSY, CDR2 SAAADI. This CDR3 spans 15 amino acids.

The chain links TRBV19 to TRBJ1-1; a weak D match, TRBD1 (5 bases). Germline CDR1 reads LNHDA; CDR2 reads SQIVND (reference sequence). The CDR3 is made up of 13 amino acids. The V gene lost 5 bases and the J gene lost 6 bases, with 13 bases spanning the gap. Here the CDR3 DNA reads TGTGCCAGTAGTCCCACAGGCGGTTCTGAAGCTTTCTTT. It translates to CASSPTGGSEAFF.

V usage is TRBV9 and J usage is TRBJ2-2; D is uncertain. The germline gives CDR1 SGDLS, CDR2 YYNGEE. The CDR3 length is 14 residues. The V and J ends lost 4 bases and 6 bases respectively, with 13 bases between them. This CDR3 reads CASSFSPHAGELFF. The DNA for the CDR3 is TGTGCCAGCAGCTTTAGTCCCCATGCCGGGGAGCTGTTTTTT.

The chain carries TRBV18 and TRBJ1-5; D not certain. CDR3 size: 14 residues. The V end was cut by 3 bases, the J end by 5 bases, with 11 bases between. The germline V gene has CDR1 KGHSH and CDR2 LQKENI. The CDR3 DNA reads as TGTGCCAGCTCACCGTACGCGGGAGATCAGCCCCAGCATTTT. It is translated as CASSPYAGDQPQHF.

The V call is TRBV7-8, the J call TRBJ2-5, with 7 bases aligning to TRBD2. The CDR3 length is 13 residues. The trim removed 5 bases at V and 5 bases at J, leaving 5 bases unmatched. Germline V lookup: CDR1 SGHVS, CDR2 FQNEAQ. CDR3 loop: CASSTGTKETQYF. The CDR3 nucleotides read TGTGCCAGCAGCACCGGGACTAAGGAGACCCAGTACTTC.

V is TRBV19 and J is TRBJ2-7; TRBD2 matches 12 bases. Germline assignment: CDR1 LNHDA and CDR2 SQIVND (reference sequence). The CDR3 runs to 15 residues. The junction had 9 bases not matched to a gene; V was cut back by 5 bases and J by 7 bases. As DNA, the CDR3 is TGTGCCAGTAGTTCACCCCCGGGACTAGCGGGTGAGCAGTACTTC. Translating it yields CASSSPPGLAGEQYF.

CDR3 amino acids: CASSGQGVLGYF. In DNA form, the CDR3 reads TGTGCCAGCAGTGGTCAGGGGGTTTTAGGATATTTT. The rearrangement links TRBV28 to TRBJ1-3; 7 positions agree with TRBD1. This CDR3 has 12 amino acids. The V gene's germline CDR1 is MDHEN and CDR2 SYDVKM. V lost 5 bases and J lost 15; bases outside the gene matches: 10.

The chain uses TRBV6-6 and TRBJ1-1, with a possible D match to TRBD1 (6 bases). The V gene lost 7 bases and the J gene lost 4 bases, with 19 bases spanning the gap. This CDR3 has 15 amino acids. CDR1 MNHNY and CDR2 SVGAGI come from the germline V gene (reference sequence). The CDR3 nucleotides read TGTGCCAGCACCTTAGGGGGGGTACGGGGCACTGAAGCTTTCTTT. Translated, it gives CASTLGGVRGTEAFF.

This rearrangement joins TRBV27 to TRBJ2-7; 9 bases agree with TRBD2. The CDR3 covers 15 residues. Germline V lookup: CDR1 MNHEY, CDR2 SMNVEV (reference sequence). V trimming: 5 bases; J trimming: 6 bases; junction bases outside the gene matches: 11. The CDR3 DNA reads as TGTGCCAGCAGTCCGGATAGGGTAGCGGGAGCCGAGCAGTACTTC. Translating it yields CASSPDRVAGAEQYF.

The V and J genes are TRBV6-5 and TRBJ1-3; TRBD1 might be the D (6 bases). Germline-derived CDR1 and CDR2 are MNHEY and SVGAGI. This CDR3 has 14 residues. Trimming pared 5 bases from V and 5 bases from J, leaving 13 bases between. CDR3 sequence (DNA): TGTGCCAGCAGTAAACAGGGCTTGAGAAACACCATATATTTT. It encodes CASSKQGLRNTIYF.

V is TRBV7-9 and J is TRBJ2-7, with 9 bases lining up with TRBD2. The CDR3 length is 14 residues. Per the germline V gene, CDR1 is SEHNR and CDR2 is FQNEAQ (reference sequence). Unmatched junction bases numbered 6, after V lost 6 bases and J lost 3 bases. DNA of the CDR3: TGTGCCAGCAGATACTCTAGCGGGAACTACGAGCAGTACTTC. This sequence encodes CASRYSSGNYEQYF.

This rearrangement joins TRBV27 to TRBJ1-2; 7 bases line up with TRBD1. With V trimmed by 5 bases and J by 2 bases, 8 bases remained unmatched. Germline values: CDR1 MNHEY, CDR2 SMNVEV (reference sequence). This CDR3 spans 15 amino acids. Here the CDR3 reads CASSNRDSLNYGYTF. In nucleotides, the CDR3 is TGTGCCAGCAGTAACCGGGACAGCCTAAACTATGGCTACACCTTC.

This chain joins TRBV5-1 and TRBJ2-1, with D perhaps TRBD1 (5 bases). Germline assignment: CDR1 SGHRS and CDR2 YFSETQ. The CDR3 spans 15 residues. Trimming removed 4 bases at V and 3 bases at J, with 14 bases between. DNA of the CDR3: TGCGCCAGCAGCCTTAGGACGGACAACTACAATGAGCAGTTCTTC. It specifies CASSLRTDNYNEQFF.

The chain is built from TRBV27 and TRBJ1-1; TRBD1 is a possible D gene (5 bases). This CDR3 contains 11 residues. V shed 7 bases and J shed 10 bases, with 13 bases lying between them. Germline CDR1 and CDR2: MNHEY and SMNVEV (reference sequence). The CDR3 reads CASKLGDIAFF. The CDR3 nucleotides read TGTGCCAGCAAATTAGGGGATATAGCTTTCTTT.

This clone was detected only once. The chain couples TRBV6-5 to TRBJ2-7; 7 nucleotides match TRBD1. Trimming took 6 bases from V and 4 from J; bases not matched to a gene: 9. Per the germline V gene, CDR1 is MNHEY and CDR2 is SVGAGI. The CDR3 is 14 residues long. The CDR3 nucleotides are TGTGCCAGCAGCTCAGGGGGAACCGCTTACGAGCAGTACTTC. It encodes CASSSGGTAYEQYF.

The V call is TRBV29-1, the J call TRBJ1-1, with TRBD1 identical over 7 bases. CDR1 is SQVTM and CDR2 is ANQGSEA in the germline V gene. V trimming: 6 bases; J trimming: 11 bases; junction bases outside the gene matches: 18. CDR3 length equals 14 residues. The CDR3 region has the DNA TGCAGCGTCAAAGAGGTAGGACAGGCGACGGCGGCTTTCTTT. The encoded protein is CSVKEVGQATAAFF.

Concerning this clone itself: The sample holds other DNA sequences that translate to the same CDR3. V usage is TRBV27 and J usage is TRBJ1-1; D ambiguous. The V and J ends lost 2 bases and 4 bases respectively, with 8 bases between them. Germline CDR1 and CDR2: MNHEY and SMNVEV (reference sequence). The CDR3 sequence is 13 residues long. CDR3 loop: CASSLRGSTEAFF. The CDR3 DNA reads TGTGCCAGCAGTTTAAGAGGGTCCACTGAAGCTTTCTTT.

V is TRBV12-5 and J is TRBJ2-6, with 10 bases aligning to TRBD1. Trimming removed 0 bases from V and 3 bases from J; junction bases left unmatched: 11. The CDR3 has 20 amino acids. Germline CDR1 and CDR2: LGHNT and FRNRAP. CDR3 sequence: CASGLVIAGTGESGANVLTF. The CDR3 DNA reads as TGTGCTAGTGGTTTGGTGATAGCCGGGACAGGGGAAAGTGGGGCCAACGTCCTGACTTTC.

In its sample, this clone was seen a few times. The chain uses TRBV30 and TRBJ1-2, with TRBD1 identical over 9 bases. This CDR3 is built from 13 residues. V lost 3 bases and J lost 8; bases outside the gene matches: 7. Germline CDR1 reads GTSNPN; CDR2 reads SVGIG (reference sequence). The CDR3 nucleotides are TGTGCCTGGAGCCAACAGGGGGCCGGGGGCTACACCTTC. It yields the protein CAWSQQGAGGYTF.

Written as DNA, the CDR3 is TGTGCCAGCTCACCTACAGGTCTTCCTGGAAACACCATATATTTT. Its protein product is CASSPTGLPGNTIYF. The chain uses TRBV18 and TRBJ1-3, with D maybe TRBD1 (5 bases). V was shortened by 3 bases and J by 2 bases, with 11 bases between the two germline ends. The CDR3 totals 15 residues. CDR1 and CDR2 (germline): KGHSH, LQKENI.

V usage is TRBV29-1 and J usage is TRBJ1-1, with 8 bases identical to TRBD1. The CDR3 loop spans 13 amino acids. The junction had 7 bases not matched to a gene; V was cut back by 7 bases and J by 3 bases. The germline V gene encodes CDR1 SQVTM and CDR2 ANQGSEA. The CDR3 DNA reads as TGCAGCGCCTTTGGACAGGGAGACACTGAAGCTTTCTTT. It is translated as CSAFGQGDTEAFF.

The chain has TRBV6-1 and TRBJ2-7; D call uncertain. The CDR3 sequence is 13 residues long. Trimming left V 3 bases short and J 0 bases short, with 6 bases between. Germline CDR1 is MNHNS and CDR2 is SASEGT. The chain's CDR3 is CASSDGGSYEQYF. CDR3 bases: TGTGCCAGCAGTGACGGCGGCTCCTACGAGCAGTACTTC.

The chain has TRBV29-1 and TRBJ1-1; D gene uncertain. This CDR3 spans 10 amino acids. The V gene lost 5 bases and the J gene lost 8 bases, with 9 bases spanning the gap. Germline CDR1 SQVTM, CDR2 ANQGSEA. The chain's CDR3 is CSVHGREAFF. DNA for the CDR3: TGCAGCGTTCATGGCAGGGAAGCTTTCTTT.

The chain combines TRBV19 with TRBJ2-1, with 7 bases identical to TRBD2. The CDR3 has 14 residues. Germline V gives CDR1 LNHDA, CDR2 SQIVND (reference sequence). J was trimmed by 9 bases and V by 7 bases; bases with no gene match: 12. CDR3 amino acids: CASNQRDGRGEQFF. The CDR3 DNA is TGTGCCAGTAACCAGCGGGACGGGCGGGGTGAGCAGTTCTTC.

This rearrangement joins TRBV5-1 to TRBJ2-7, with D unclear. The germline V gene has CDR1 SGHRS and CDR2 YFSETQ. The CDR3 covers 13 residues. The germline V and J ends were trimmed by 2 bases and 0 bases, with 6 bases remaining between them. The CDR3 region is CASSFGFSYEQYF. CDR3 sequence (DNA): TGCGCCAGCAGCTTTGGCTTCTCCTACGAGCAGTACTTC. The complete variable domain, with remaining parts taken from reference TRBV5-1 and TRBJ2-7, reads KAGVTQTPRYLIKTRGQQVTLSCSPISGHRSVSWYQQTPGQGLQFLFEYFSETQRNKGNFPGRFSGRQFSNSRSEMNVSTLELGDSALYLCASSFGFSYEQYFGPGTRLTVT.

The V gene is TRBV7-9, the J gene TRBJ2-7; 9 bases line up with TRBD1. The CDR3 consists of 15 residues. CDR1 is SEHNR and CDR2 is FQNEAQ in the germline V gene (reference sequence). The V and J ends lost 5 bases and 7 bases, in that order; junction bases with no gene match: 12. CDR3 bases: TGTGCCAGCAGCCCAGACCTACAGGGGGCGGGTGAGCAGTACTTC. It codes for CASSPDLQGAGEQYF.

The gene calls are TRBV5-1 and TRBJ2-5; 7 positions agree with TRBD2. CDR1 is SGHRS and CDR2 is YFSETQ in the germline V gene. There are 15 residues in the CDR3. Unmatched junction bases numbered 4, after V lost 0 bases and J lost 2 bases. CDR3 nucleotide sequence: TGCGCCAGCAGCTTGGTACTAGCGTTTCAAGAGACCCAGTACTTC. Translated: CASSLVLAFQETQYF.

This clone has only one observation. The chain links TRBV19 to TRBJ1-5, with D possibly TRBD1 on 5 matching bases. Trimming left V 4 bases short and J 1 base short, with 14 bases between. CDR1 and CDR2 (germline): LNHDA, SQIVND (reference sequence). The CDR3 length is 16 residues. The CDR3 reads CASSNGGVSSNQPQHF. The CDR3 nucleotides read TGTGCCAGTAGTAACGGGGGTGTTAGCAGCAATCAGCCCCAGCATTTT.